A single sample is the source of the 16 T cell receptor beta chains below, sequenced in a study of blood T cell repertoires in COVID-19. The method was immunoSEQ multiplex PCR; TCRdb's version includes in-frame clones alone and lacks a portion of them. The sample has about 350,000 clones; approximately 86% are singletons. The sequencing input was peripheral blood. Every receptor here comes from a woman aged 55-75 years with COVID-19, enrolled during active disease.

The chain is built from TRBV5-1 and TRBJ1-2; no reliable D call. Between the trimmed V and J ends, which lost 4 bases and 3 bases, there was a span of 16 bases. This CDR3 has 15 residues. The germline V gene has CDR1 SGHRS and CDR2 YFSETQ. The CDR3 sequence is CASSETPGRDYGYTF. The CDR3, as DNA: TGCGCCAGCAGCGAGACTCCCGGGAGGGACTATGGCTACACCTTC.

The chain joins TRBV28 to TRBJ1-2; tentatively, D is TRBD1 (5 bases). Germline-derived CDR1 and CDR2 are MDHEN and SYDVKM. The CDR3 covers 17 residues. The V gene lost 7 bases and the J gene lost 8 bases, with 29 bases spanning the gap. The DNA of the CDR3 is TGTGCCAGCATCTCAATTAAGGGTATAGGGGCCTCTAAAGGCTACACCTTC. Translated: CASISIKGIGASKGYTF.

The chain is built from TRBV6-5 and TRBJ1-1; D remains unclear. The CDR3 covers 13 residues. Germline CDR1 and CDR2: MNHEY and SVGAGI. Trimming cost V 0 bases and J 6 bases, with 8 bases left between them. CDR3 DNA sequence: TGTGCCAGCAGTTACTCGAGAGAGTCTGAAGCTTTCTTT. This translates into CASSYSRESEAFF.

This rearrangement joins TRBV24-1 to TRBJ2-7, with 10 bases lining up with TRBD1. Germline V CDR1 and CDR2: KGHDR, SFDVKD. Germline trimming cut 1 base from V and 2 bases from J; bases unmatched to any gene: 7. The CDR3 runs 17 residues. The CDR3, as DNA: TGTGCCACCAGTGATTTAACACGCGGGACAGGGGCCTACGAGCAGTACTTC. Residues: CATSDLTRGTGAYEQYF.

The chain joins TRBV15 to TRBJ1-2; 8 bases are shared with TRBD1. The CDR3 contains 16 residues. CDR1 and CDR2 from the germline V gene are LNHNV and YYDKDF (reference sequence). The V segment lost 5 bases and the J segment 7 bases; nucleotides outside the gene matches: 15. This CDR3 reads CATSAGGTGLVFGYTF. In DNA, the CDR3 is TGTGCCACCAGCGCAGGGGGGACAGGATTGGTCTTTGGCTACACCTTC.

The chain combines TRBV7-6 with TRBJ2-5; 9 bases are a match to TRBD1. CDR3 size: 20 residues. The ends lost 1 base at V and 4 bases at J; junction bases unmatched: 19. Per germline, CDR1 SGHVS and CDR2 FNYEAQ. CDR3 sequence reads: CASSLDVGTGPGFRPETQYF. As DNA, the CDR3 is TGTGCCAGCAGCTTAGACGTCGGGACAGGGCCTGGTTTCCGACCAGAGACCCAGTACTTC.

The chain combines TRBV7-8 with TRBJ1-6; 8 bases align to TRBD1. There are 17 residues in the CDR3. Germline V gives CDR1 SGHVS, CDR2 FQNEAQ. Trimming cost V 5 bases and J 0 bases; bases outside gene matches: 6. The CDR3 sequence is CASSLYRGSSYNSPLHF. The CDR3 DNA sequence: TGTGCCAGCAGCCTTTACAGGGGGAGCTCCTATAATTCACCCCTCCACTTT.

This sequence joins TRBV7-9 and TRBJ2-3, with a possible D match to TRBD1 (5 bases). Trimming removed 6 bases at V and 2 bases at J, with 21 bases between. The CDR3 has 17 residues. CDR1 is SEHNR, CDR2 FQNEAQ, per germline (reference sequence). This chain's CDR3 is CASRPIWWKGHTDTQYF. CDR3 coding DNA: TGTGCCAGCAGGCCTATATGGTGGAAGGGGCACACAGATACGCAGTATTTT.

The rearrangement uses TRBV29-1 and TRBJ1-2, with TRBD1 matching 10 bases. This CDR3 is built from 15 residues. Germline V gene data show CDR1 as SQVTM and CDR2 as ANQGSEA. V dropped 6 bases and J dropped 2; count of bases not matched to a gene: 9. CDR3 sequence: CSVPGQGRSNYGYTF. CDR3 DNA sequence: TGCAGCGTGCCGGGACAGGGGAGGTCAAACTATGGCTACACCTTC.

The gene calls are TRBV5-5 and TRBJ2-2, with D perhaps matching TRBD2 (5 bases). Germline V gene lookup returns CDR1 SGHKS and CDR2 YYEKEE (reference sequence). The CDR3 sequence is 15 residues long. The ends were cut back, 4 bases at V and 5 bases at J, with 15 bases in the middle. The CDR3 DNA follows: TGTGCCAGCAGCCGAAACCCCGGGGAAACCGGGGAGCTGTTTTTT. Translation: CASSRNPGETGELFF. Complete variable domain (other parts from reference TRBV5-5 and TRBJ2-2): DAGVTQSPTHLIKTRGQQVTLRCSPISGHKSVSWYQQVLGQGPQFIFQYYEKEERGRGNFPDRFSARQFPNYSSELNVNALLLGDSALYLCASSRNPGETGELFFGEGSRLTVL.

The chain employs TRBV18 and TRBJ1-1; D is unresolved. V lost 1 base to trimming and J lost 3 bases, with 6 bases between them. Germline lookup yields CDR1 KGHSH and CDR2 LQKENI. The CDR3 has 13 residues. In DNA form, the CDR3 reads TGTGCCAGCTCACCACAGAGATACACTGAAGCTTTCTTT. Protein: CASSPQRYTEAFF.

The rearrangement joins TRBV30 to TRBJ2-1; D is undetermined. V lost 2 bases to trimming and J lost 4 bases, with 3 bases between them. Germline lookup yields CDR1 GTSNPN and CDR2 SVGIG (reference sequence). The CDR3 is 11 amino acids. The CDR3 loop is CAWSRYNEQFF. The CDR3 DNA is TGTGCCTGGAGTCGTTACAATGAGCAGTTCTTC.

The chain employs TRBV11-2 and TRBJ1-1, with 7 bases that match TRBD1. Germline CDR1 and CDR2: SGHAT and FQNNGV. After removal of 3 bases from V and 2 bases from J, the junction contained 3 bases not matched to a gene. This CDR3 is built from 14 residues. CDR3 sequence: CASSFGQVNTEAFF. The CDR3 nucleotides are TGTGCCAGCAGCTTCGGACAGGTAAACACTGAAGCTTTCTTT. Supplemented by reference TRBV11-2 and TRBJ1-1, the full variable domain reads EAGVAQSPRYKIIEKRQSVAFWCNPISGHATLYWYQQILGQGPKLLIQFQNNGVVDDSQLPKDRFSAERLKGVDSTLKIQPAKLEDSAVYLCASSFGQVNTEAFFGQGTRLTVV.

The chain joins TRBV29-1 to TRBJ2-5; possibly TRBD1 for D (5 bases). CDR1 and CDR2 (germline): SQVTM, ANQGSEA. The CDR3 has 12 residues. Trimming cost V 4 bases and J 2 bases, with 8 bases left between them. This CDR3 is CSVGGRQETQYF. The CDR3 coding sequence is TGCAGCGTTGGGGGCAGACAAGAGACCCAGTACTTC.

The J gene is TRBJ1-6, the V gene TRBV10-3, with D unclear. CDR3 length: 15 residues. The V end lost 5 bases, the J end lost 4 bases, and 12 bases lay between the germline ends. CDR1 is ENHRY and CDR2 is SYGVKD in the germline V gene. The CDR3 nucleotides read TGTGCCATCAGTACCGAGGGTACATATAATTCACCCCTCCACTTT. It specifies CAISTEGTYNSPLHF.

This chain connects TRBV11-3 to TRBJ1-1; 7 bases agree with TRBD1. Trimming removed 2 bases from V and 4 bases from J; junction bases left unmatched: 7. CDR3 length equals 15 residues. From germline, CDR1 is SGHNT and CDR2 YENEEA. CDR3 bases: TGTGCCAGCAGCTTATCGATGGCAGGGGGCACTGAAGCTTTCTTT. Translating gives CASSLSMAGGTEAFF.